This TCR beta chain was captured in a study of control samples from healthy donors and cancer patients. This clone was counted once. The sample carries other DNA sequences with the same CDR3. Only in-frame clones appear in the TCRdb table, and some are missing; sequencing was by immunoSEQ multiplex PCR. This table holds 130,000 or so clones, approximately 94% found once. The TCR was taken from a man between 40 and 49 years old in good health. The sequenced sample consisted of blood.

The CDR3 loop reads CSVGHPNTEAFF. The CDR3 nucleotides are TGCAGCGTTGGACATCCGAACACTGAAGCTTTCTTT. The genes are TRBV29-1 and TRBJ1-1, with unresolved D. This CDR3 has 12 amino acids. Between the trimmed V and J ends, which lost 4 bases and 1 base, there was a span of 7 bases. Germline CDR1 SQVTM, CDR2 ANQGSEA.